This T cell receptor (beta chain) was identified during a study of Graves' ophthalmopathy and Graves' hyperthyroidism. Broader study findings: Most thyroid clonotypes expanded beyond 0.001 frequency were also found in blood.

Exclusion applied to patients with other autoimmune diseases, uncontrolled infections, pregnancy or lactation. Trimming took off 6 bases at V and 3 bases at J, with 14 bases between the two ends. This CDR3 is 14 amino acids long. Germline CDR1 MNHNS, CDR2 SASEGT. TCR beta CDR3 amplification used RNA transcripts. First-round RT-PCR employed HTBI primers, with a second-round multiplex PCR after it. From the multiplex PCR reads, TCRdb called clonotypes with MiXCR, one entry per CDR3 protein. The sample lists about 480,000 distinct CDR3 sequences, around 14% occurring once. This clonotype appeared many times. The antigen is unknown.

The clonotype was recovered from a woman under 40 with Graves' ophthalmopathy. The V and J genes are TRBV6-1 and TRBJ1-2; tentative D call: TRBD1 (5 bases). Sequencing was performed on blood. The CDR3 DNA is TGTGCCAGCAGACCTTCGGGGCGGCACTATGGCTACACCTTC. This translates into CASRPSGRHYGYTF.